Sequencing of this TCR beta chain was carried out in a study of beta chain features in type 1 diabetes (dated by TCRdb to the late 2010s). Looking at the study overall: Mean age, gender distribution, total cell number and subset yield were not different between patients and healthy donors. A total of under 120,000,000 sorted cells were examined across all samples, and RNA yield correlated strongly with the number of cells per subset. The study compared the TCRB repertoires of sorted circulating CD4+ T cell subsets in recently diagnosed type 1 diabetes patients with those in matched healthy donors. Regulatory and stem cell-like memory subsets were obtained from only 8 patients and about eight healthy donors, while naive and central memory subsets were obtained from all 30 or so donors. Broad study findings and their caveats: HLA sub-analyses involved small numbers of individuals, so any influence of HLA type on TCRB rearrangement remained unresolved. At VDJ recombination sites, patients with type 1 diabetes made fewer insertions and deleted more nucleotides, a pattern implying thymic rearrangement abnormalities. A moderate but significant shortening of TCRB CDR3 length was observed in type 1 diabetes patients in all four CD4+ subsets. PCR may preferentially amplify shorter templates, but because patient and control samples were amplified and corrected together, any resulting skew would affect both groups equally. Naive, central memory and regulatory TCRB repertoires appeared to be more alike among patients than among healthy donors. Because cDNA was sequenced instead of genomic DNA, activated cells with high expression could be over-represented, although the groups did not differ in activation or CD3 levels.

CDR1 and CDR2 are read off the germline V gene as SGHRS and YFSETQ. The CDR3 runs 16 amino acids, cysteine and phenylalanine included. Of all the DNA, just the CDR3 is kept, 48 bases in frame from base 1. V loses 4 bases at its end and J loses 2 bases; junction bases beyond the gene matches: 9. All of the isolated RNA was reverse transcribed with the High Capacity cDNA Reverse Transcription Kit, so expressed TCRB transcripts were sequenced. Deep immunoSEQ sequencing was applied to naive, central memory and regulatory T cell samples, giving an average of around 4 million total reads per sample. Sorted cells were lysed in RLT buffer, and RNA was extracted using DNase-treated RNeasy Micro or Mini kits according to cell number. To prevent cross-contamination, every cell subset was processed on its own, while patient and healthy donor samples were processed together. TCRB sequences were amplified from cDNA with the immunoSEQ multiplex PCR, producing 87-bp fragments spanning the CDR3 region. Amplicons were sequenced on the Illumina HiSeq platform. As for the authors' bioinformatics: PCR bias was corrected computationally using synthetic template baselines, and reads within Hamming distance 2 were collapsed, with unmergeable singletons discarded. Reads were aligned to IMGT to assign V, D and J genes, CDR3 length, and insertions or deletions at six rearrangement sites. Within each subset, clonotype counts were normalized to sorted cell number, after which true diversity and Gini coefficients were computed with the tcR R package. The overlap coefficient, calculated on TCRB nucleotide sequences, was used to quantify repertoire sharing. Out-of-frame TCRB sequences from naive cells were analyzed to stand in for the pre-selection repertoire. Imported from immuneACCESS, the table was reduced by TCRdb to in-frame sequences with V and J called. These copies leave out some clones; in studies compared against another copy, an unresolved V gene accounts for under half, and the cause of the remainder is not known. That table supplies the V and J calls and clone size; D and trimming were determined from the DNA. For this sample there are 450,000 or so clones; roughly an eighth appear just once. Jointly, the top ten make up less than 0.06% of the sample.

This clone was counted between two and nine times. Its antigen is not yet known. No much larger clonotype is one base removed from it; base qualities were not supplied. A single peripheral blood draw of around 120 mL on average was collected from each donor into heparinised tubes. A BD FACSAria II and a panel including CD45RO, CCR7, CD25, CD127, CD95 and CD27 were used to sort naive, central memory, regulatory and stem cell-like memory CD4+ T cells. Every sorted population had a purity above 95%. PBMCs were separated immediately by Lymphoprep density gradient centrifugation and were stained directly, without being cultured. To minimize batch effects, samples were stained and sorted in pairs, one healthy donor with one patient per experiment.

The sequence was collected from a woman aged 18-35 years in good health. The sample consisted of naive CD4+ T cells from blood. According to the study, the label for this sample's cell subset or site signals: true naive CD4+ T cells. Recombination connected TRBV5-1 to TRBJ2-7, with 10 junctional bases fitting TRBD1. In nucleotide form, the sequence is TGCGCCAGCAGCCTTGTCGCCGGGACAGGGGCCTACGAGCAGTACTTC. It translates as CASSLVAGTGAYEQYF.